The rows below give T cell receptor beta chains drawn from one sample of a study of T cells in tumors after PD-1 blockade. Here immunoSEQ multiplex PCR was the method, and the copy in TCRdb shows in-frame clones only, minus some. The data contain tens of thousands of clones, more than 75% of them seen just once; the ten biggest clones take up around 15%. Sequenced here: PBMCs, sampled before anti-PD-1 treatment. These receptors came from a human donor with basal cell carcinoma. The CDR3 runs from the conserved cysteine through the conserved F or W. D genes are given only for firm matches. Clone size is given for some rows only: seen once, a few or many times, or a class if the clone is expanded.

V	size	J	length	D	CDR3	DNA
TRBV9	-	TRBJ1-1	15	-	CASSVDNSLMTEAFF	TGTGCCAGCAGCGTAGATAATAGCCTGATGACTGAAGCTTTCTTT
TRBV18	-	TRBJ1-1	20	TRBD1	CASSSRDRGPPQLIGTEAFF	TGTGCCAGCTCATCCCGGGACAGGGGACCGCCGCAATTGATCGGCACTGAAGCTTTCTTT
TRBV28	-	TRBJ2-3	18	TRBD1	CASSPGQGFQLDTDTQYF	TGTGCCAGCAGCCCGGGACAGGGTTTCCAGCTAGACACAGATACGCAGTATTTT
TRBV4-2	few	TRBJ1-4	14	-	CASSQDPHSEKLFF	TGTGCCAGCAGCCAAGATCCGCATAGCGAAAAACTGTTTTTT
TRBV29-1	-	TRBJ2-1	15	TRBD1	CSVKTPGQSLNEQFF	TGCAGCGTTAAGACACCGGGACAGAGCCTCAATGAGCAGTTCTTC
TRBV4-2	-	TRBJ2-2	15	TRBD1	CASSHGQGGIGELFF	TGTGCCAGCAGCCACGGACAGGGAGGAATCGGGGAGCTGTTTTTT
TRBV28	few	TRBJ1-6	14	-	CASSLNGANSPLHF	TGTGCCAGCAGTTTGAACGGGGCTAATTCACCCCTCCACTTT
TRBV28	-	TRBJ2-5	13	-	CASSSHIQETQYF	TGTGCCAGCAGTTCACATATCCAAGAGACCCAGTACTTC
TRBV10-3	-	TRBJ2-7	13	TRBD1	CAISITGEYEQYF	TGTGCCATCAGTATTACAGGGGAGTACGAGCAGTACTTC
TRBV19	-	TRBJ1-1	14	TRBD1	CATSWGQPNTEAFF	TGTGCCACCTCCTGGGGACAGCCGAACACTGAAGCTTTCTTT
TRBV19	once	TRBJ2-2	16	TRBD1	CASSNTGAMYTGELFF	TGTGCCAGTAGCAATACAGGGGCGATGTACACCGGGGAGCTGTTTTTT
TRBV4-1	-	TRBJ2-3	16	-	CASSQEGGSGPDTQYF	TGCGCCAGCAGCCAAGAGGGCGGATCGGGCCCAGATACGCAGTATTTT
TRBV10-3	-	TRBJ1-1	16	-	CAISSTGGGANTEAFF	TGTGCCATCAGTTCTACTGGGGGAGGTGCGAACACTGAAGCTTTCTTT
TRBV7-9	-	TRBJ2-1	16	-	CASSLAAGESYNEQFF	TGTGCCAGCAGCTTAGCAGCAGGAGAGAGCTACAATGAGCAGTTCTTC
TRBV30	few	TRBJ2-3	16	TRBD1	CAWSPSPGQGADTQYF	TGTGCCTGGAGTCCCTCACCTGGACAGGGCGCAGATACGCAGTATTTT
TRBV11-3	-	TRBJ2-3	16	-	CASSLGGGGSTDTQYF	TGTGCCAGCAGCTTAGGAGGGGGGGGCTCCACAGATACGCAGTATTTT
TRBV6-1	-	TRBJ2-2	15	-	CASSEVWQGAGELFF	TGTGCCAGCAGTGAAGTGTGGCAGGGTGCCGGGGAGCTGTTTTTT
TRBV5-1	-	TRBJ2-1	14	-	CASSPEGPHNEQFF	TGCGCCAGCAGCCCAGAGGGGCCCCACAATGAGCAGTTCTTC
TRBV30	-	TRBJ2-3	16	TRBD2	CACRRTFGGRTDTQYF	TGTGCCTGTAGGAGGACGTTCGGCGGGAGGACAGATACGCAGTATTTT
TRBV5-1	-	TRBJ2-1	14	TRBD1	CATGQGAHSNEQFF	TGCGCCACCGGACAGGGGGCGCACTCAAATGAGCAGTTCTTC
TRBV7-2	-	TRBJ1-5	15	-	CASSSGGYSNQPQHF	TGTGCCAGCAGCTCCGGCGGGTATAGCAATCAGCCCCAGCATTTT
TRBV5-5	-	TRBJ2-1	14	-	CASSLTGPYNEQFF	TGTGCCAGCAGCTTGACAGGGCCATACAATGAGCAGTTCTTC
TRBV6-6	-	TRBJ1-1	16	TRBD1	CASRPRQGGLNTEAFF	TGTGCCAGCAGGCCCCGACAGGGCGGGCTGAACACTGAAGCTTTCTTT
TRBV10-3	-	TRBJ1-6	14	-	CAISERGDNSPLHF	TGTGCCATCAGTGAGCGGGGGGATAATTCACCCCTCCACTTT
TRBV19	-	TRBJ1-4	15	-	CASKDRGRGNEKLFF	TGTGCCAGTAAAGACCGGGGACGGGGAAATGAAAAACTGTTTTTT
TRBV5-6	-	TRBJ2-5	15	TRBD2	CASSSSGGAGETQYF	TGTGCCAGCAGCTCTAGCGGGGGGGCCGGGGAGACCCAGTACTTC
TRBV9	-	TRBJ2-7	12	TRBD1	CASSGRTGGLYF	TGTGCCAGCAGCGGGCGGACAGGGGGTCTGTACTTC
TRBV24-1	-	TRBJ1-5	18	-	CATREWVSSGGPNQPQHF	TGTGCCACCAGGGAGTGGGTATCGAGCGGTGGCCCAAATCAGCCCCAGCATTTT
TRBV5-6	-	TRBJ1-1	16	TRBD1	CASSYRGISWDTEAFF	TGTGCCAGCAGCTACAGGGGTATTAGTTGGGACACTGAAGCTTTCTTT
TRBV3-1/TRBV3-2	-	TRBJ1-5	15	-	CASSQGANSNQPQHF	TGTGCCAGCAGCCAAGGCGCAAATAGCAATCAGCCCCAGCATTTT
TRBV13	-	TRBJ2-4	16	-	CASSLGSVIAKNIQYF	TGTGCCAGCAGCTTAGGATCGGTAATAGCCAAAAACATTCAGTACTTC
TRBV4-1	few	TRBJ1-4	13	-	CASSQGLQVRLFF	TGCGCCAGCAGCCAAGGATTGCAAGTGAGGCTGTTTTTT
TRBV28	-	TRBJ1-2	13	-	CASRFGGSYGYTF	TGTGCCAGCAGGTTCGGGGGATCCTATGGCTACACCTTC
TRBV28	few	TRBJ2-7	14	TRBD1	CASRRDRGLYEQYF	TGTGCCAGCCGCCGGGACAGGGGTTTGTACGAGCAGTACTTC
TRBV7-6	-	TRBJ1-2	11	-	CASSLDGLHTF	TGTGCCAGCAGCTTAGACGGGCTCCACACCTTC
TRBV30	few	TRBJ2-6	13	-	CAWSPTGANVLTF	TGTGCCTGGAGTCCGACTGGGGCCAACGTCCTGACTTTC
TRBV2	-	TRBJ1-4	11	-	CASSDFEKLFF	TGTGCCAGCAGTGACTTTGAAAAACTGTTTTTT
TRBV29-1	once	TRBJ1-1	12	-	CSVEPGGVLAFF	TGCAGCGTTGAACCCGGGGGAGTTTTGGCTTTCTTT
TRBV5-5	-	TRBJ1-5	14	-	CASSFTTENQPQHF	TGTGCCAGCAGCTTTACAACAGAGAATCAGCCCCAGCATTTT
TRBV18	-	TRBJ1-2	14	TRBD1	CASSKGANNYGYTF	TGTGCCAGCTCTAAGGGGGCAAATAACTATGGCTACACCTTC
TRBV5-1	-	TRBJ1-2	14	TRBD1	CASSLGQGWYGYTF	TGCGCCAGCAGCTTGGGACAGGGGTGGTATGGCTACACCTTC
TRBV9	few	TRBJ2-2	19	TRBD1	CASSVDVHLTGGGTGELFF	TGTGCCAGCAGCGTAGACGTCCACCTAACAGGGGGCGGCACCGGGGAGCTGTTTTTT